The T cell receptor (beta chain) described here comes from a study of cytomegalovirus exposure and HLA in healthy donors. On this clone: Germline is not matched at one junction end, which may reflect a read error.

The study ran its PCR with 60 Vbeta and 13 Jbeta primers. The table came from immunoSEQ multiplex PCR; TCRdb's copy has only in-frame clones and leaves some out. Found here are about 130,000 clones, approximately 75% of them singletons; the top ten hold under 5%. The germline gives CDR1 SEHNR, CDR2 FQNEAQ (reference sequence). The CDR3 covers 15 residues. The sequencing sample was made of PBMCs. V usage is TRBV7-9 and J usage is TRBJ2-5; D not resolved. The clonotype was recovered from a man aged 25 to 40 in good health and CMV-seronegative. The CDR3, as DNA: TGTTCCAGCAGCACGGATCCACAGTACCAAGAGACCCAGTACTTC. This sequence encodes CSSSTDPQYQETQYF.